The entry below describes one TCR beta chain. Its antigen is still unknown. Assay: immunoSEQ multiplex PCR; the TCRdb copy retains only in-frame clones and omits some. This sample yields around 2.5 million clones, of which roughly 93% are seen a single time; 0.36% belongs to the top ten. This entry belongs to a study of shared clonotypes between healthy human individuals. Study-wide background: Each donor's CD4 naive and CD4 memory cells filled three plates apiece, CD8 naive two, and CD8 memory one. General study findings and limits: When compared with the clonotypes that were shared by all four sorted-subset donors, the non-shared clonotypes turned out to have lower generation probabilities. Sampling involved blood alone; tissue repertoires likely differ. Rarefaction showed that sequencing of sorted subsets was incomplete (despite large depth).

Trimming removed 5 bases at V and 4 bases at J, with 13 bases between. Germline CDR1 is SGHKS and CDR2 is YYEKEE (reference sequence). The CDR3 is 14 residues long. Sequenced sample: naive CD4+ T cells from PBMCs. Subset reported: CD45RA+ positively selected. The V and J genes are TRBV5-5 and TRBJ1-5; TRBD1 is a possible D gene (5 bases). The sequence derives from a man aged 18 to 29 in good health. Some clones in this sample may be carry-over from other donors' samples. The DNA of the CDR3 is TGTGCCAGCAGACGGGACCCAGAGAATCAGCCCCAGCATTTT. It is translated as CASRRDPENQPQHF.